The rows below give T cell receptor beta chains drawn from one sample of a study of shared clonotypes between healthy human individuals. Produced via immunoSEQ multiplex PCR; TCRdb's table is partial and in-frame only. Of 2 million to 2.5 million clones in the sample, about 94% were seen once. Sequenced material: naive CD4+ T cells sorted from blood. These receptors all come from a man younger than 30 in good health. CDR3s include the opening cysteine and the closing phenylalanine or tryptophan. Fields, in order: D gene, J gene, V gene, CDR3 protein, CDR3 DNA. A D gene is named only where the DNA matches it firmly.

d_call: TRBD1
j_call: TRBJ2-1
v_call: TRBV5-1
cdr3_aa: CASRGTTGGSYNEQFF
cdr3_nt: TGCGCCAGCAGGGGAACGACAGGGGGGTCCTACAATGAGCAGTTCTTC

d_call: TRBD2
j_call: TRBJ2-3
v_call: TRBV10-3
cdr3_aa: CAISQRGPTISTDTQYF
cdr3_nt: TGTGCCATCAGCCAGCGGGGGCCAACCATTAGCACAGATACGCAGTATTTT

d_call: -
j_call: TRBJ2-2
v_call: TRBV30
cdr3_aa: CAWSAGLRPLNTGELFF
cdr3_nt: TGTGCCTGGAGTGCAGGGTTAAGGCCTCTCAACACCGGGGAGCTGTTTTTT

d_call: -
j_call: TRBJ2-3
v_call: TRBV10-1
cdr3_aa: CASSSGFSDTQYF
cdr3_nt: TGCGCCAGCAGTTCAGGGTTTTCCGATACGCAGTATTTT

d_call: -
j_call: TRBJ1-5
v_call: TRBV28
cdr3_aa: CASQGSYNQPQHF
cdr3_nt: TGTGCCTCCCAGGGCAGTTACAATCAGCCCCAGCATTTT

d_call: TRBD1
j_call: TRBJ1-1
v_call: TRBV18
cdr3_aa: CASSRETGENTEAFF
cdr3_nt: TGTGCCAGCTCACGAGAGACAGGGGAGAACACTGAAGCTTTCTTT

d_call: TRBD1
j_call: TRBJ1-4
v_call: TRBV6-5
cdr3_aa: CASSSFGQGSGEKLFF
cdr3_nt: TGTGCCAGCAGTTCCTTCGGACAGGGAAGTGGTGAAAAACTGTTTTTT

d_call: -
j_call: TRBJ1-4
v_call: TRBV27
cdr3_aa: CATRTRQNEKLFF
cdr3_nt: TGTGCCACCCGGACCCGACAAAATGAAAAACTGTTTTTT

d_call: TRBD2
j_call: TRBJ2-3
v_call: TRBV5-1
cdr3_aa: CASSPPSSGSTDTQYF
cdr3_nt: TGCGCCAGCAGCCCTCCTTCTAGCGGGAGTACAGATACGCAGTATTTT

d_call: -
j_call: TRBJ2-1
v_call: TRBV2
cdr3_aa: CASTNGDPSYNEQFF
cdr3_nt: TGTGCCAGCACTAATGGGGACCCCTCCTACAATGAGCAGTTCTTC

d_call: -
j_call: TRBJ2-7
v_call: TRBV4-3
cdr3_aa: CASSQDLTVSYEQYF
cdr3_nt: TGCGCCAGCAGCCAAGATCTCACGGTATCCTACGAGCAGTACTTC

d_call: -
j_call: TRBJ2-2
v_call: TRBV4-1
cdr3_aa: CASSQDGPYTGELFF
cdr3_nt: TGCGCCAGCAGCCAAGATGGGCCCTACACCGGGGAGCTGTTTTTT

d_call: TRBD2
j_call: TRBJ2-3
v_call: TRBV11-3
cdr3_aa: CASSLSGTTDTQYF
cdr3_nt: TGTGCCAGCAGCTTGAGCGGGACCACAGATACGCAGTATTTT

d_call: TRBD1
j_call: TRBJ2-1
v_call: TRBV5-4
cdr3_aa: CASSQPGTGAYNEQFF
cdr3_nt: TGTGCCAGCAGCCAGCCCGGGACAGGAGCCTACAATGAGCAGTTCTTC

d_call: -
j_call: TRBJ2-6
v_call: TRBV13
cdr3_aa: CASSSPSGVISGANVLTF
cdr3_nt: TGTGCCAGCAGTTCCCCCTCCGGGGTAATCTCTGGGGCCAACGTCCTGACTTTC

d_call: -
j_call: TRBJ2-7
v_call: TRBV10-3
cdr3_aa: CAISEYREQYF
cdr3_nt: TGTGCCATCAGTGAGTATCGTGAGCAGTACTTC

d_call: -
j_call: TRBJ1-5
v_call: TRBV27
cdr3_aa: CASSEYRDGNQPQHF
cdr3_nt: TGTGCCAGCAGTGAATACAGGGATGGCAATCAGCCCCAGCATTTT

d_call: -
j_call: TRBJ2-2
v_call: TRBV9
cdr3_aa: CASSAHRITNTGELFF
cdr3_nt: TGTGCCAGCAGCGCACACCGAATTACTAACACCGGGGAGCTGTTTTTT

d_call: TRBD1
j_call: TRBJ2-7
v_call: TRBV10-1
cdr3_aa: CASSEATGDRSSYEQYF
cdr3_nt: TGCGCCAGCAGTGAGGCGACAGGGGACCGTAGCTCCTACGAGCAGTACTTC

d_call: -
j_call: TRBJ1-2
v_call: TRBV23-1
cdr3_aa: CASSHRFAGATFYGYTF
cdr3_nt: TGCGCCAGCAGCCACCGATTTGCAGGGGCGACTTTCTATGGCTACACCTTC